This TCR beta chain is drawn from a study of regulatory T cells in long-lasting Graves disease. Study observations and caveats: Persistent cases of Graves' showed reduced TCR diversity relative to newly diagnosed patients. Persistent disease exhibited a predilection for TRBV28, TRBJ1-2 and TRBJ2-5. Limited sample numbers may have lowered accuracy.

For this clonotype: Its antigen remains unknown.

Regarding time point: persistent/refractory GD, antithyroid drugs over 5 years with positive TRAb. The TCR library was made from RNA extracted from PBMCs. To make TCR beta libraries, researchers used iRepertoire HTBI primers and Arm-PCR of CDR3 regions. MiXCR, applied by TCRdb to the multiplex PCR reads, yields one record per CDR3 protein. The sample includes about 660,000 distinct CDR3 sequences, 30% of them seen just once. The CDR3 is 18 residues long. The V gene lost 0 bases and the J gene lost 0 bases, with 18 bases spanning the gap. Germline CDR1 DFQATT, CDR2 SNEGSKA (reference sequence). The chain joins TRBV20-1 to TRBJ1-5; weak D call: TRBD1 (5 bases). This specimen was peripheral blood mononuclear cells (PBMCs), taken when the disease was refractory, from a patient treated with antithyroid drugs. This TCR came from a female donor with Graves disease. For the CDR3, the DNA is TGCAGTGCTAGAGATTTGCAGGGTATAGGGTATAGCAATCAGCCCCAGCATTTT. This translates into CSARDLQGIGYSNQPQHF.